The 12 T cell receptor beta chains reported below all come from one sample, sequenced in a study of T cells in Graves' hyperthyroidism and ophthalmopathy. The CDR3 regions of TCR beta were amplified from RNA transcripts. The HTBI primer set served for first-round RT-PCR of the TCR CDR3. TCRdb processed the multiplex PCR reads anew with MiXCR; each CDR3 protein has one entry. The sample yields about 370,000 distinct CDR3 sequences, approximately 14% seen once. What was sequenced was blood. Receptors were obtained from an older woman with Graves' ophthalmopathy.

This clonotype was counted many times. The V and J genes are TRBV30 and TRBJ2-7; 13 bases agree with TRBD2. CDR3 length equals 16 residues. Germline V gives CDR1 GTSNPN, CDR2 SVGIG (reference sequence). Unmatched junction bases numbered 13, after V lost 4 bases and J lost 7 bases. CDR3 nucleotide sequence: TGTGCCTGGACAGGGACTAGCGGGATTCAAGGTGGAGAGCAGTACTTC. This translates into CAWTGTSGIQGGEQYF.

J is TRBJ2-1 and V is TRBV7-3, with TRBD2 identical over 13 bases. This CDR3 comprises 17 residues. The junction had 7 bases not matched to a gene; V was cut back by 4 bases and J by 4 bases. Per the germline V gene, CDR1 is SGHTA and CDR2 is FQGTGA. DNA of the CDR3: TGTGCCAGCAGCTCCCAACGGACTAGCGGGGGATACAATGAGCAGTTCTTC. It codes for CASSSQRTSGGYNEQFF.

Of note for this clonotype: Possible read error: a much larger clone is one base away. J is TRBJ2-7 and V is TRBV5-1; D remains ambiguous. With 4 bases removed from V and 3 bases from J, the gap between germline ends came to 14 bases. Per the germline V gene, CDR1 is SGHRS and CDR2 is YFSETQ. This CDR3 has 14 amino acids. This chain's CDR3 is CASSLQWSNYEQYF. As DNA, the CDR3 is TGCGCCAGCAGCCTACAATGGTCGAACTACGAGCAGTACTTC. Complete variable domain (other parts from reference TRBV5-1 and TRBJ2-7): KAGVTQTPRYLIKTRGQQVTLSCSPISGHRSVSWYQQTPGQGLQFLFEYFSETQRNKGNFPGRFSGRQFSNSRSEMNVSTLELGDSALYLCASSLQWSNYEQYFGPGTRLTVT.

V is TRBV15 and J is TRBJ1-4; the match to TRBD1 covers 10 bases. Trimming took 8 bases from V and 8 from J; bases not matched to a gene: 11. The CDR3 covers 15 residues. CDR1 LNHNV and CDR2 YYDKDF come from the germline V gene (reference sequence). In nucleotides, the CDR3 is TGTGCCACCCCCGGATTGACAGGGGGCAGCGAAAAACTGTTTTTT. Translated, it gives CATPGLTGGSEKLFF.

This clonotype has at least ten counts. One base away lies a much larger clone, so this may be a sequencing read error. The chain combines TRBV12-3 or TRBV12-4 with TRBJ1-1, with D tentatively TRBD1 (6 bases). V lost 6 bases and J 1 base, leaving 12 bases between the germline ends. This CDR3 contains 14 residues. Here the CDR3 DNA reads TGTGCCAGCAGGACGGCGACAGGGAACACTGAAGCTTTCTTT. Its translation: CASRTATGNTEAFF.

Many counts were recorded for this clonotype. The chain combines TRBV11-1 with TRBJ2-2, with 7 bases aligning to TRBD1. V was pared by 4 bases and J by 2 bases, with 7 bases of the junction left unmatched. Germline-derived CDR1 and CDR2 are SGHAT and FQDESV (reference sequence). The CDR3 loop spans 16 amino acids. The CDR3 bases are TGTGCCAGCAGCTCATCCGGGACAGCAAACACCGGGGAGCTGTTTTTT. Protein sequence: CASSSSGTANTGELFF.

This clonotype was detected many times. The rearrangement uses TRBV19 and TRBJ2-5; 7 bases fit TRBD2. CDR1 and CDR2 (germline): LNHDA, SQIVND (reference sequence). The CDR3 has 16 residues. V gave up 4 bases and J gave up 5 bases; unmatched junction bases: 13. In nucleotides, the CDR3 is TGTGCCAGTAGTAAGAATGGAGCGGGAATCGCGGAGACCCAGTACTTC. Its translation: CASSKNGAGIAETQYF.

There are many counts of this clonotype. The chain recombines TRBV3-1 with TRBJ2-1, with D perhaps TRBD2 (6 bases). V gave up 0 bases and J gave up 7 bases, with 13 bases separating them. Per germline, CDR1 LGHDT and CDR2 YNNKEL (reference sequence). CDR3 size: 15 residues. In DNA, the CDR3 is TGTGCCAGCAGCCAAGATCACGGGAGAGGAAATGAGCAGTTCTTC. Protein: CASSQDHGRGNEQFF.

This clonotype was picked up many times. This chain connects TRBV12-3 or TRBV12-4 to TRBJ2-2; D is perhaps TRBD2 (6 bases). V was cut by 6 bases and J by 6 bases, with 14 bases left in between. The CDR3 sequence is 14 residues long. CDR3 in amino acids: CASRGTVNPGELFF. CDR3 coding DNA: TGTGCCAGCAGAGGGACTGTAAACCCCGGGGAGCTGTTTTTT.

Worth noting for this clonotype: A much larger clone differs from this one at a single base, so this may be a read error. The V call is TRBV7-9, the J call TRBJ2-1; 14 bases line up with TRBD2. Germline V gene lookup returns CDR1 SEHNR and CDR2 FQNEAQ (reference sequence). This CDR3 has 15 residues. CDR3 amino acids: CGSSPGTSGRDEQFF. DNA of the CDR3: TGTGGCAGCAGTCCCGGGACTAGCGGGAGAGATGAGCAGTTCTTC.

This clonotype has a count of ten or more. The chain recombines TRBV5-1 with TRBJ2-3; the match to TRBD1 covers 11 bases. V lost 3 bases to trimming and J lost 2 bases; unmatched junction nucleotides: 5. This CDR3 contains 16 residues. Germline V gene sequence: CDR1 SGHRS, CDR2 YFSETQ. The CDR3 loop is CASSWGQGGITDTQYF. The DNA for the CDR3 is TGCGCCAGCAGCTGGGGACAGGGGGGAATCACAGATACGCAGTATTTT.

This clonotype was seen only a few times. The chain's CDR3 is CASSGGTRPVDEQFF. CDR3 in DNA: TGTGCCAGCAGTGGAGGGACTAGGCCGGTCGATGAGCAGTTCTTC. The chain uses TRBV6-1 and TRBJ2-1; TRBD2 matches at 8 bases. After removal of 4 bases from V and 8 bases from J, the junction contained 10 bases not matched to a gene. The germline gives CDR1 MNHNS, CDR2 SASEGT. The CDR3 is made up of 15 amino acids.